The 27 T cell receptor beta chains in this list originate from one sample, sequenced in a study of T cells in Graves' hyperthyroidism and ophthalmopathy. It was RNA transcripts that yielded the amplified TCR beta CDR3 regions. RT-PCR in the first round (using the HTBI primer set) targeted the TCR CDR3. Using its own MiXCR run on the multiplex PCR reads, TCRdb lists one record per CDR3 protein. The sample shows about 500,000 distinct CDR3 sequences, approximately 15% of them seen only once. Sample: blood. The receptors come from a woman in her late teens or twenties with Graves' hyperthyroidism.

For this clonotype: A read error may account for a junction end that differs from germline. The gene calls are TRBV4-3 and TRBJ1-4; 7 positions match TRBD1. Germline CDR1 reads LGHNA; CDR2 reads YSLEER. The CDR3 runs to 16 residues. The CDR3 DNA is TGCGCCAGCAGCCAAGAGGGGACAGCAATTAATGAAAAGCTGTTTTTT. This encodes CASSQEGTAINEKLFF.

This sequence joins TRBV5-4 and TRBJ1-1; possibly TRBD1 for D (6 bases). The CDR3 covers 14 residues. The germline CDR1 and CDR2 sequences are SGHNT and YYREEE (reference sequence). The V gene lost 7 bases and the J gene lost 1 base, with 14 bases spanning the gap. The DNA of the CDR3 is TGTGCCAGCGGGGGGGGACACCCGAACACTGAAGCTTTCTTT. Translation gives CASGGGHPNTEAFF.

In this sample, this clonotype turned up a few times. The genes are TRBV6-1 and TRBJ1-5; D is unresolved. Between the trimmed V and J ends, which lost 6 bases and 5 bases, there was a span of 14 bases. There are 14 residues in the CDR3. Germline values: CDR1 MNHNS, CDR2 SASEGT. CDR3 nucleotides: TGTGCCAGCAGCCCCTCCCCGGTCGATCAGCCCCAGCATTTT. Its protein is CASSPSPVDQPQHF.

This clonotype came up a few times. The genes are TRBV19 and TRBJ1-5; maybe TRBD1 (6 bases). This CDR3 is 17 amino acids long. Germline CDR1 reads LNHDA; CDR2 reads SQIVND (reference sequence). V was clipped by 6 bases and J by 3 bases, with 21 bases between them. CDR3 in amino acids: CASSPPWGAVTNQPQHF. For the CDR3, the DNA is TGTGCCAGTAGCCCGCCTTGGGGGGCGGTTACCAATCAGCCCCAGCATTTT.

This clonotype has just a few counts. This chain connects TRBV19 to TRBJ1-4; D not certain. Germline CDR1 reads LNHDA; CDR2 reads SQIVND (reference sequence). V dropped 6 bases and J dropped 4 bases, with 15 bases sitting between them. CDR3 length: 15 amino acids. The CDR3 reads CASSNNMRVNEKLFF. In nucleotides, the CDR3 is TGTGCCAGTAGCAACAACATGCGGGTTAATGAAAAACTGTTTTTT.

V gene TRBV2 combines with J gene TRBJ1-1, with no clear D. CDR1 and CDR2 (germline): SNHLY, FYNNEI. V dropped 1 base and J dropped 5 bases, with 11 bases sitting between them. This CDR3 contains 14 residues. The CDR3 nucleotides read TGTGCCAGCAGTGAAGGAGAAGCGGAGACTGAAGCTTTCTTT. Translating it yields CASSEGEAETEAFF.

This clonotype was counted a few times. The CDR3 nucleotides read TGTGCCAGCAGTTTAGGGCAGGGGTTTGGAAACACCATATATTTT. It codes for CASSLGQGFGNTIYF. The chain has TRBV12-3 or TRBV12-4 and TRBJ1-3, with a tentative D call TRBD1 (6 bases). CDR3 length equals 15 residues. Trimming left V 1 base short and J 3 bases short, with 10 bases between.

This clonotype was seen many times. This sequence joins TRBV5-1 and TRBJ2-7; D gene uncertain. Germline CDR1 reads SGHRS; CDR2 reads YFSETQ. The germline V and J ends were trimmed by 0 bases and 6 bases, with 19 bases remaining between them. The CDR3 extends over 16 amino acids. CDR3 in DNA: TGCGCCAGCAGCTTGGGGATAAGGGCAGCTTATTTCGAGCAGTACTTC. This gives the protein CASSLGIRAAYFEQYF.

This clonotype was detected a few times. The rearrangement joins TRBV20-1 to TRBJ1-6; D remains unclear. V gave up 0 bases and J gave up 6 bases, with 3 bases separating them. Germline lookup yields CDR1 DFQATT and CDR2 SNEGSKA (reference sequence). The CDR3 runs to 12 residues. For the CDR3, the DNA is TGCAGTGCTAGAGACCTTAATTCACCCCTCCACTTT. It encodes CSARDLNSPLHF.

A few counts support this clonotype. The rearrangement links TRBV20-1 to TRBJ2-2; 7 nucleotides line up with TRBD2. V trimming: 0 bases; J trimming: 1 base; junction bases outside the gene matches: 5. Germline CDR1 and CDR2: DFQATT and SNEGSKA (reference sequence). The CDR3 extends over 16 amino acids. CDR3 in amino acids: CSARDMGGENTGELFF. In DNA, the CDR3 is TGCAGTGCTAGAGATATGGGAGGGGAGAACACCGGGGAGCTGTTTTTT.

This clonotype was seen repeatedly, ten times or more. The chain joins TRBV3-1 to TRBJ1-1, with a possible D match to TRBD1 (5 bases). V was clipped by 3 bases and J by 4 bases, with 9 bases between them. The CDR3 loop spans 13 amino acids. Germline loops: CDR1 LGHDT, CDR2 YNNKEL (reference sequence). CDR3 protein: CASSHRGGTEAFF. The DNA of the CDR3 is TGTGCCAGCAGCCACCGCGGGGGCACTGAAGCTTTCTTT.

This clonotype was counted ten times or more. CDR3 sequence reads: CASGRGGSGNEQFF. CDR3 sequence (DNA): TGTGCCAGCGGCCGAGGGGGGTCGGGCAATGAGCAGTTCTTC. The chain is built from TRBV6-2 or TRBV6-3 and TRBJ2-1; either TRBD1 or TRBD2 may fit D (6 bases each). Germline V gene data show CDR1 as MNHEY and CDR2 as SVGEGT. The CDR3 length is 14 residues. Trimming cost V 8 bases and J 6 bases, with 17 bases left between them.

This chain joins TRBV12-3 or TRBV12-4 and TRBJ1-4; D perhaps matches TRBD1 (5 bases). Between the trimmed V and J ends, which lost 2 bases and 8 bases, there was a span of 12 bases. The CDR3 covers 14 residues. This chain's CDR3 is CASSLLGVGEKLFF. For the CDR3, the DNA is TGTGCCAGCAGTTTACTAGGGGTCGGGGAAAAACTGTTTTTT.

This clonotype was recorded once. The chain couples TRBV6-2 or TRBV6-3 to TRBJ1-2, with TRBD1 as a possible D gene (6 bases). CDR3 length: 14 amino acids. The germline V gene has CDR1 MNHEY and CDR2 SVGEGT. V dropped 8 bases and J dropped 4 bases, with 17 bases sitting between them. The CDR3 is CASQLRDIIYGYTF. CDR3 bases: TGTGCCAGCCAACTTCGGGACATAATCTATGGCTACACCTTC.

This clonotype was detected a few times. The V gene is TRBV7-6, the J gene TRBJ1-4; unclear D gene. V dropped 4 bases and J dropped 10 bases, with 25 bases sitting between them. Germline V lookup: CDR1 SGHVS, CDR2 FNYEAQ. The CDR3 length is 17 residues. The CDR3 region is CASSSDSGSTYKSKLFF. The CDR3 nucleotides are TGTGCCAGCAGCTCAGATTCGGGGAGCACGTACAAATCAAAACTGTTTTTT.

The J gene is TRBJ2-5, the V gene TRBV6-5, with 8 bases aligning to TRBD1. Germline V lookup: CDR1 MNHEY, CDR2 SVGAGI. Unmatched junction bases numbered 11, after V lost 3 bases and J lost 5 bases. This CDR3 region has 16 residues. DNA of the CDR3: TGTGCCAGCAGTTATAGCGGCAGGGGGCCCTGGGAGACCCAGTACTTC. Amino acids: CASSYSGRGPWETQYF.

V usage is TRBV7-9 and J usage is TRBJ2-7, with 7 bases matching TRBD1. Trimming at V came to 4 bases and at J to 0 bases, leaving 3 bases not matched to a gene. The germline V gene has CDR1 SEHNR and CDR2 FQNEAQ (reference sequence). This CDR3 contains 14 residues. CDR3 amino acids: CASSSGQISYEQYF. For the CDR3, the DNA is TGTGCCAGCAGCTCGGGACAGATCTCCTACGAGCAGTACTTC.

This clonotype was counted only a few times. The chain couples TRBV29-1 to TRBJ2-1; the match to TRBD2 covers 9 bases. The CDR3 contains 14 residues. Looked up from germline, CDR1 is SQVTM and CDR2 is ANQGSEA. V lost 0 bases, J lost 9 bases, and 6 bases stayed unmatched. In DNA form, the CDR3 reads TGCAGCGTTGAAGATGGCCGGACTAGCGTTGAGCAGTTCTTC. Protein product: CSVEDGRTSVEQFF.

The chain couples TRBV6-1 to TRBJ2-1, with D perhaps TRBD2 (7 bases). The CDR3 contains 14 residues. The V and J ends lost 1 base and 10 bases respectively, with 14 bases between them. From germline, CDR1 is MNHNS and CDR2 SASEGT. CDR3 in amino acids: CASSEGGGSREQFF. The CDR3 DNA sequence: TGTGCCAGCAGTGAAGGGGGGGGCTCTAGAGAGCAGTTCTTC.

V and J are TRBV27 and TRBJ2-5; no clear D gene. The V and J ends lost 0 bases and 4 bases respectively, with 9 bases between them. This CDR3 contains 14 residues. CDR1 and CDR2 (germline): MNHEY, SMNVEV (reference sequence). CDR3 coding DNA: TGTGCCAGCAGTTTATCCGCGCGACCAGAGACCCAGTACTTC. Translated: CASSLSARPETQYF.

The CDR3 bases are TGCGCCAGCAGCCACCAGGGGTTGAACTATGGCTACACCTTC. It encodes CASSHQGLNYGYTF. The chain combines TRBV5-1 with TRBJ1-2, with D possibly being TRBD1 (6 bases). In germline, CDR1 is SGHRS, CDR2 YFSETQ. Trimming pared 4 bases from V and 2 bases from J, leaving 12 bases between. The length of the CDR3 is 14 residues.

The chain is built from TRBV5-1 and TRBJ2-1; 11 bases are shared with TRBD2. Looked up from germline, CDR1 is SGHRS and CDR2 is YFSETQ. Unmatched junction bases numbered 9, after V lost 0 bases and J lost 4 bases. The CDR3 contains 18 residues. The CDR3 spells CASSLVAAGLAVYNEQFF. The CDR3 bases are TGCGCCAGCAGCTTGGTGGCCGCGGGACTAGCGGTGTACAATGAGCAGTTCTTC.

The genes are TRBV3-1 and TRBJ2-1; D remains unclear. The CDR3 is 16 residues long. V was trimmed by 1 base and J by 6 bases, leaving 16 bases between them. CDR1 is LGHDT, CDR2 YNNKEL, per germline (reference sequence). CDR3 loop: CASSQVVPVVGNEQFF. CDR3 DNA: TGTGCCAGCAGCCAAGTTGTACCGGTCGTAGGCAATGAGCAGTTCTTC.

This clonotype has more than one count but fewer than ten. A much larger clone differs by one base, so this may be a read error. V and J are TRBV7-2 and TRBJ1-2, with a possible D match to TRBD1 (5 bases). The CDR3 has 13 amino acids. V dropped 5 bases and J dropped 4 bases, with 11 bases sitting between them. Germline values: CDR1 SGHTA, CDR2 FQGNSA. This chain's CDR3 is CASSPGAAYGYTF. In DNA, the CDR3 is TGTGCCAGCAGCCCCGGGGCAGCCTATGGCTACACCTTC.

This clonotype was seen repeatedly, ten times or more. The V gene is TRBV20-1, the J gene TRBJ1-5; D possibly corresponds to TRBD1 (5 bases). V was shortened by 0 bases and J by 2 bases, with 14 bases between the two germline ends. Germline CDR1 DFQATT, CDR2 SNEGSKA (reference sequence). The CDR3 extends over 16 amino acids. The DNA of the CDR3 is TGCAGTGCTAGAGATGTGCCCGCGGGGGGCAATCAGCCCCAGCATTTT. The encoded protein is CSARDVPAGGNQPQHF.

There are many counts of this clonotype. V and J are TRBV20-1 and TRBJ1-3; no clear D gene. Germline V CDR1 and CDR2: DFQATT, SNEGSKA (reference sequence). The CDR3 spans 12 residues. The germline V and J ends were trimmed by 3 bases and 8 bases, with 11 bases remaining between them. CDR3: CSASAHVDTIYF. CDR3 nucleotides: TGCAGTGCTAGTGCCCACGTGGACACCATATATTTT.

This clonotype was counted a few times. DNA for the CDR3: TGTGCCACCAGTCCGCCGGGGACAGCTATATACAATGAGCAGTTCTTC. Encoded protein: CATSPPGTAIYNEQFF. The rearrangement joins TRBV24-1 to TRBJ2-1; 7 bases agree with TRBD1. Germline V gene data show CDR1 as KGHDR and CDR2 as SFDVKD. The CDR3 sequence is 16 residues long. V shed 6 bases and J 4 bases; nucleotides not matched to a gene: 11.